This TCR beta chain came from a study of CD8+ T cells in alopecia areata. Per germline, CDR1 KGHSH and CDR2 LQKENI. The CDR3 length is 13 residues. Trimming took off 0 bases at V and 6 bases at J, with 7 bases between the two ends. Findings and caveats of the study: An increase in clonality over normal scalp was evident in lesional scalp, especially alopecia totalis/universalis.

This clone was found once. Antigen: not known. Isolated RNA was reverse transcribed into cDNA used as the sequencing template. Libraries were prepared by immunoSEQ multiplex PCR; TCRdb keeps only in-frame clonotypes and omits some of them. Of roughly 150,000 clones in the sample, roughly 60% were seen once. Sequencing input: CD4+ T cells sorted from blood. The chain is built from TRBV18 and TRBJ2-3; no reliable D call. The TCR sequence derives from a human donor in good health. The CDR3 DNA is TGTGCCAGCTCACCACCTCCTGGGGATACGCAGTATTTT. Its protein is CASSPPPGDTQYF. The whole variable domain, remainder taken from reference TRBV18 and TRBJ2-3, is NAGVMQNPRHLVRRRGQEARLRCSPMKGHSHVYWYRQLPEEGLKFMVYLQKENIIDESGMPKERFSAEFPKEGPSILRIQQVVRGDSAAYFCASSPPPGDTQYFGPGTRLTVL.